This T cell receptor (beta chain) is drawn from a study of OX40 agonist ivuxolimab in advanced cancers. Across the whole study: Treatment received earlier with anti-PD-1, anti-PD-L1 or anti-CTLA-4 agents was allowed, and around 36% had some.

Per germline, CDR1 ENHRY and CDR2 SYGVKD. CDR3 length equals 15 residues. The V gene end was trimmed by 0 bases and the J gene end by 3 bases; junction bases not matched to a gene: 4. People who had autoimmune disease history or systemic immunosuppression were excluded. The method was immunoSEQ multiplex PCR; TCRdb's version includes in-frame clones alone and lacks a portion of them. The repertoire holds approximately 90,000 clones, with roughly 90% as singletons. The sequence was obtained from an adult with an advanced solid tumor such as melanoma, head and neck, liver or kidney cancer. The starting material was CD4+ or CD8+ T cells sorted from blood, obtained in a trial of the OX40 agonist ivuxolimab. V and J are TRBV10-3 and TRBJ1-2, with 7 bases fitting TRBD1. This CDR3 is CAISESRTGYYGYTF. CDR3 DNA sequence: TGTGCCATCAGTGAGTCGAGGACAGGATACTATGGCTACACCTTC.